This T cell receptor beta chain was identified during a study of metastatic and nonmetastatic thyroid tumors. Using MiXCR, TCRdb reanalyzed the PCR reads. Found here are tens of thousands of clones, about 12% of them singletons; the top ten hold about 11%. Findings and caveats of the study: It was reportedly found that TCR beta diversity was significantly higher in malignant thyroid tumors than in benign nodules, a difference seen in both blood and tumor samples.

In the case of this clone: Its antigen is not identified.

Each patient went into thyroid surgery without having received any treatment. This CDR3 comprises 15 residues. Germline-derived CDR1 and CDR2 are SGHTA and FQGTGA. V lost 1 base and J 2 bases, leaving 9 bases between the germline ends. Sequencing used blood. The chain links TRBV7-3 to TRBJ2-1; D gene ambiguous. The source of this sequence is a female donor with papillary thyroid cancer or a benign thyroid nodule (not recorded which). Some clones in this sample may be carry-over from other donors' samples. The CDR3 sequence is CASSLRADAYNEQFF. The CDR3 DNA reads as TGTGCCAGCAGCTTAAGGGCAGACGCCTACAATGAGCAGTTCTTC.